This T cell receptor beta chain emerged from a study of T cells after yellow fever vaccination. Study information: SMART-Seq v4 Ultra Low Input prepared the low-cell-number fractions.

V lost 4 bases, J lost 0 bases, and 10 bases lay in between. Germline assignment: CDR1 SGHDT and CDR2 YYEEEE. The CDR3 length is 14 residues. The study made its TCR cDNA through 5'RACE template switching. That step introduced a universal primer site along with UMIs. From the 5' RACE reads, TCRdb called clonotypes with MiXCR, one entry per CDR3 protein. The data contain a few hundred thousand distinct CDR3 sequences, 3% to 4.5% of them singletons. Findings of the study overall: Once the booster was given, most primary-vaccination clones reappeared, at about 95% for CD4 and over 75% for CD8. A small share of clonotypes appeared in both CD4 and CD8 compartments.

Points on this clonotype: Its antigen is unidentified.

The source is a man between 18 and 35 years old who received the YFV17D yellow fever vaccine. The chain couples TRBV5-6 to TRBJ1-1; possibly TRBD1 for D (5 bases). The sequencing here drew on PBMCs, taken on the day of the yellow fever booster vaccination. The CDR3 sequence: CASSKTAVNTEAFF. Here the CDR3 DNA reads TGTGCCAGCAGCAAGACAGCGGTGAACACTGAAGCTTTCTTT.